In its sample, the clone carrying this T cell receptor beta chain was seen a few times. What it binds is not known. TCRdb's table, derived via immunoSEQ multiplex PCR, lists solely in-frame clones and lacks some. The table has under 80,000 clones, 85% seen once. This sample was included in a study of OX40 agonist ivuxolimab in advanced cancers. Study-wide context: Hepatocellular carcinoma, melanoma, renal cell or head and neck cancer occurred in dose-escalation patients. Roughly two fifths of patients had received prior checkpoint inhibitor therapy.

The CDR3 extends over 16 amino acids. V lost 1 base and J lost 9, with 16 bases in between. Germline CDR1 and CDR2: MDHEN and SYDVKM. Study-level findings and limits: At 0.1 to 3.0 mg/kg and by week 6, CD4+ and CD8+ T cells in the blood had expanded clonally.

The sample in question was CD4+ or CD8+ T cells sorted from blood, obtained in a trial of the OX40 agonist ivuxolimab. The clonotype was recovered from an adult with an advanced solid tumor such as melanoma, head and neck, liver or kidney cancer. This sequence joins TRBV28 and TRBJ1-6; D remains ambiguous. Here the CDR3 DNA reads TGTGCCAGCAGTTTATTCCGCGGGGAAAGGATTTCACCCCTCCACTTT. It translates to CASSLFRGERISPLHF.